The 19 T cell receptor beta chains in this list originate from one sample, sequenced in a study of STAT3 mutations in large granular lymphocyte leukemia. The study, taken as a whole, reports: At least one immunodominant TCR beta clonotype appeared in every T-cell large granular lymphocyte leukemia patient.

The assay was immunoSEQ multiplex PCR, and TCRdb's table has in-frame clones only and misses some. The specimen's table records about 2,400 clones. Their recognized antigens are unknown. The source material was PBMCs. The receptor source for this set is a human donor with T large granular lymphocyte leukemia. The donor label of this sample is uncertain. Some clones in this sample may be carry-over from other donors' samples.

Note on this clone: Because it lacks the conserved phenylalanine or tryptophan at the end, this CDR3 is likely a read error. It is unclear where the CDR3 begins or ends on the DNA, so no DNA is shown, and the CDR3 is as TCRdb lists it. The CDR3 region is CASSLIRETNEK. The gene calls are TRBV5-6 and TRBJ1-4; the table names TRBD1, a call not compared with the DNA. The CDR3 length is 12 residues, termini included. Germline values: CDR1 SGHDT, CDR2 YYEEEE.

As for this clone: The conserved phenylalanine or tryptophan normally closing the CDR3 is absent here, so this likely arose from a read error. It is unclear where the CDR3 begins or ends on the DNA, so no DNA is shown, and the CDR3 is as TCRdb lists it. This rearrangement joins TRBV20-1 to TRBJ1-5. Germline CDR1 is DFQATT and CDR2 is SNEGSKA (reference sequence). Ends included, the CDR3 has 11 residues. The chain's CDR3 is CSARDRGTHQP.

To note about this clone: This CDR3 is missing its conserved last phenylalanine or tryptophan, likely due to a read error. It is unclear where the CDR3 begins or ends on the DNA, so no DNA is shown, and the CDR3 is as TCRdb lists it. The chain uses TRBV19 and TRBJ1-5; the D call TRBD1 from the table was never checked on the DNA. The CDR3 comprises 12 residues, both ends counted. Looked up from germline, CDR1 is LNHDA and CDR2 is SQIVND (reference sequence). The chain's CDR3 is CASSGGGSSNQP.

For this clone: No conserved phenylalanine or tryptophan is present at the end of the CDR3, so a read error is the likely explanation. Because the CDR3's place on the DNA is in doubt, the DNA is left out and the CDR3 is given as listed by TCRdb. The gene calls are TRBV5-3 and TRBJ2-1; the table gives TRBD2 as D, unverified against the DNA. TRBV5-3 is filed as an ORF, its function uncertain. From its first to its last residue, the CDR3 has 9 amino acids. This chain's CDR3 is CARSRTSWE.

For this clone: Lacking the conserved final phenylalanine or tryptophan, this CDR3 likely reflects a read error. The DNA is omitted, as the CDR3 cannot be located on it reliably, and the CDR3 follows TCRdb's listing. The chain employs TRBV5-1 and TRBJ2-3; whether TRBD1, the table's D call, matches the DNA was not checked. The CDR3 is 9 amino acids long, termini counted. From germline, CDR1 is SGHRS and CDR2 YFSETQ. The CDR3 region is CASSIAGDT.

Of note for this clone: The CDR3 does not end in the conserved phenylalanine or tryptophan, so this is likely a read error. The DNA is omitted, as the CDR3 cannot be located on it reliably, and the CDR3 follows TCRdb's listing. The V and J genes are TRBV23-1 and TRBJ2-1; TRBD2, the table's D call, was not compared with the DNA. TRBV23-1 is noted as an ORF with a role that remains uncertain. 12 amino acids form the CDR3, both terminal residues included. The CDR3 is CASSQSAFSYNE.

For this clone: The CDR3 does not close with the conserved phenylalanine or tryptophan, likely indicating a read error. No DNA is shown, since the ends of the CDR3 on it are uncertain; the CDR3 is the one TCRdb lists. The chain's CDR3 is CASSFQRGLGE. V is TRBV2 and J is TRBJ2-2; the D call in the table, TRBD1, was not verified against the DNA. The CDR3 length equals 11 residues, ends included. CDR1 SNHLY and CDR2 FYNNEI come from the germline V gene.

Points on this clone: Without the conserved terminal phenylalanine or tryptophan, this CDR3 likely stems from a read error. The limits of the CDR3 on the DNA are not certain, so only TCRdb's listed CDR3 is given. This rearrangement joins TRBV7-9 to TRBJ1-1; TRBD1 is taken as the D call from the table, unchecked against the DNA. CDR1 and CDR2 from the germline V gene are SEHNR and FQNEAQ (reference sequence). The CDR3 length equals 12 residues, ends included. The CDR3 loop reads CASSPRDRVNTE.

Remarks on this clone: The CDR3 ends on some other residue instead of the conserved phenylalanine or tryptophan, so this is likely a read error. The limits of the CDR3 on the DNA are not certain, so only TCRdb's listed CDR3 is given. The chain has TRBV6-1 and TRBJ1-1; the D call in the table, TRBD1, was not verified against the DNA. In germline, CDR1 is MNHNS, CDR2 SASEGT. The CDR3 is 11 amino acids long, termini counted. CDR3 protein: CASSEGRVWTE.

Of note for this clone: The CDR3 end shows no conserved phenylalanine or tryptophan, and so a read error is likely. No DNA is shown, since the ends of the CDR3 on it are uncertain; the CDR3 is the one TCRdb lists. The gene calls are TRBV2 and TRBJ2-1; the D call TRBD1 from the table was never checked on the DNA. A total of 10 residues make up the CDR3, ends included. CDR1 is SNHLY and CDR2 is FYNNEI in the germline V gene. The CDR3 is CASSGELYNE.

Regarding this clone: The CDR3 end shows no conserved phenylalanine or tryptophan, and so a read error is likely. It is unclear where the CDR3 begins or ends on the DNA, so no DNA is shown, and the CDR3 is as TCRdb lists it. The rearrangement links TRBV7-8 to TRBJ1-5; TRBD1 was called by the table and not checked on the DNA. Including both end residues, the CDR3 is 14 amino acids long. In germline, CDR1 is SGHVS, CDR2 FQNEAQ. This CDR3 reads CASSLAVSRDINQP.

Its frequency marks this clone as medium-sized. The CDR3 does not end in the conserved phenylalanine or tryptophan, so this is likely a read error. The DNA is omitted, as the CDR3 cannot be located on it reliably, and the CDR3 follows TCRdb's listing. The chain couples TRBV20-1 to TRBJ1-1; TRBD1, the table's D call, lacks a check against the DNA. Germline assignment: CDR1 DFQATT and CDR2 SNEGSKA (reference sequence). The length of the CDR3 is 11 amino acids, counting both ends. CDR3 in amino acids: CSARVGRQSPE.

Its frequency marks this clone as medium-sized (0.01 to 0.1%). In this CDR3 the conserved last residue, phenylalanine or tryptophan, is missing, so a read error is likely. It is unclear where the CDR3 begins or ends on the DNA, so no DNA is shown, and the CDR3 is as TCRdb lists it. The chain joins TRBV10-3 to TRBJ2-7; TRBD1, the table's D call, lacks a check against the DNA. Germline V gene sequence: CDR1 ENHRY, CDR2 SYGVKD. From its first to its last residue, the CDR3 has 9 amino acids. The CDR3 loop is CATGDNSYE.

To note about this clone: The CDR3 does not close with the conserved phenylalanine or tryptophan, likely indicating a read error. The DNA is left out, because the CDR3 cannot be placed on it with certainty; the CDR3 is given as TCRdb lists it. The chain couples TRBV18 to TRBJ2-3; TRBD1 is taken as the D call from the table, unchecked against the DNA. Germline V gene data show CDR1 as KGHSH and CDR2 as LQKENI. Termini included, the CDR3 measures 11 amino acids. Here the CDR3 reads CASSLTREVGT.

A remark on this clone: The CDR3 ends on some other residue instead of the conserved phenylalanine or tryptophan, so this is likely a read error. It is unclear where the CDR3 begins or ends on the DNA, so no DNA is shown, and the CDR3 is as TCRdb lists it. The chain carries TRBV5-1 and TRBJ2-1; TRBD2 reflects the table's D call only, with no check against the DNA. Germline CDR1 and CDR2: SGHRS and YFSETQ. The CDR3 region is 11 residues in length, termini included. CDR3 amino acids: CASSISASGNE.

As regards this clone: The conserved phenylalanine or tryptophan is not found at the CDR3 terminus, so this likely reflects a read error. The limits of the CDR3 on the DNA are not certain, so only TCRdb's listed CDR3 is given. This chain links TRBV2 with TRBJ1-5; TRBD1, the D gene given by the table, was not confirmed from the DNA. The CDR3 contains 12 residues when both ends are counted. Germline-derived CDR1 and CDR2 are SNHLY and FYNNEI. Here the CDR3 reads CASSEARDKGPP.

About this clone: Lacking the conserved final phenylalanine or tryptophan, this CDR3 likely reflects a read error. The limits of the CDR3 on the DNA are not certain, so only TCRdb's listed CDR3 is given. This chain connects TRBV7-2 to TRBJ2-1; the tabulated D call, TRBD1, remains unverified against the DNA. Germline V lookup: CDR1 SGHTA, CDR2 FQGNSA. The CDR3 comprises 9 residues, both ends counted. The CDR3 sequence: CASSLGQAK.

This clone registers large by frequency. The conserved phenylalanine or tryptophan is not found at the CDR3 terminus, so this likely reflects a read error. Because the CDR3's place on the DNA is in doubt, the DNA is left out and the CDR3 is given as listed by TCRdb. The chain joins TRBV5-6 to TRBJ1-1; the table gives TRBD1 as D, unverified against the DNA. Germline V gene lookup returns CDR1 SGHDT and CDR2 YYEEEE. The CDR3 is 9 residues long, ends included. The CDR3 spells CASSSGGSE.

A word on this clone: The conserved closing phenylalanine or tryptophan is absent in this CDR3, likely reflecting a read error. The limits of the CDR3 on the DNA are not certain, so only TCRdb's listed CDR3 is given. The CDR3 is CASSLDRSDYG. V is TRBV5-1 and J is TRBJ1-2; TRBD1, the D gene given by the table, was not confirmed from the DNA. The CDR3 is 11 residues long, ends included. CDR1 is SGHRS and CDR2 is YFSETQ in the germline V gene.